This T cell receptor (beta chain) was sequenced during a study of blood T cell repertoires in COVID-19. On the study more broadly: Donors in the United States, Italy and Spain gave samples during acute or convalescent COVID-19. Sources were T cells, B-cell-depleted T cells, or PBMCs; the material itself was cDNA or gDNA.

The CDR3 is 14 amino acids. The V and J ends lost 5 bases and 8 bases respectively, with 18 bases between them. Germline V lookup: CDR1 SGHVS, CDR2 FQNEAQ. Sequencing was performed with immunoSEQ multiplex PCR; in TCRdb, only in-frame clones are kept and a portion is missing. The data show 250,000 to 350,000 clones, about 89% seen once. Sequenced input: peripheral blood. This TCR was sampled from a man younger than 35 who had recovered from COVID-19. The rearrangement links TRBV7-8 to TRBJ1-2; TRBD1 is a possible D gene (6 bases). The CDR3 DNA follows: TGTGCCAGCAGCCCGTGGACTCCCAGGGGAGGCTACACCTTC. Encoded protein: CASSPWTPRGGYTF.